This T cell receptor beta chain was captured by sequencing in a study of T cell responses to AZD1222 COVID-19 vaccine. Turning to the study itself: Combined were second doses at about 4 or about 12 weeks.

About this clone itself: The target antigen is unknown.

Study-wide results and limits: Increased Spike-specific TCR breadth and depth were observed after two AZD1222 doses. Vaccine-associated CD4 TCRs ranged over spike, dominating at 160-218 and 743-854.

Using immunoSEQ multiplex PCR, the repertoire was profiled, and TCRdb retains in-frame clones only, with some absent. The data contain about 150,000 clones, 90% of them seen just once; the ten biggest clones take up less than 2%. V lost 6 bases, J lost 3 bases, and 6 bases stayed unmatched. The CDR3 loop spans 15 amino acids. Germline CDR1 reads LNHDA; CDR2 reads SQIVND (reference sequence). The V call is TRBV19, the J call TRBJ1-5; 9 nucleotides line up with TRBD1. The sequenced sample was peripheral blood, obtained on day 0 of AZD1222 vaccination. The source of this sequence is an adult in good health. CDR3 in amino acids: CASSPGTGPNQPQHF. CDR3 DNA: TGTGCCAGTAGCCCCGGGACAGGGCCCAATCAGCCCCAGCATTTT. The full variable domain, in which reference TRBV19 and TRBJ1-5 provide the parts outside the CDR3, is DGGITQSPKYLFRKEGQNVTLSCEQNLNHDAMYWYRQDPGQGLRLIYYSQIVNDFQKGDIAEGYSVSREKKESFPLTVTSAQKNPTAFYLCASSPGTGPNQPQHFGDGTRLSIL.